The present T cell receptor (beta chain) was sequenced within a study of blood T cell repertoires in COVID-19 (dated by TCRdb to 2019 to 2021). Study-level background: The collaborator samples originated in the United States, Italy and Spain and spanned the acute and convalescent phases of COVID-19. Where HLA class I and class II types were available, the types were taken from metadata supplied by the sample provider, not from assay-based typing. The dataset comprised deeply sampled blood TCRbeta repertoires from subjects exposed to, actively infected with, or recovered from COVID-19. Samples were obtained from the ongoing ImmuneRACE study (first 160 participants) and from over 1,000 subjects provided by 6 global collaborators. Nearly every sample came with metadata listing a de-identified subject ID, COVID-19 status, age in years and sex. The repertoires were released in a freely available public database intended as a resource for research on the immune response to SARS-CoV-2. The prospective study material was composed of cDNA or gDNA derived from T cells, B-cell-depleted T cells, or PBMCs. Findings and caveats that apply to the study as a whole: The quantity of clinical and demographic metadata differed by source and by participant and was supplied without curation.

In this sample, this clone turned up many times. Its antigen remains unidentified. Base-call qualities are not available, and no considerably larger clone is one nucleotide away. The germline V gene specifies SGDLS as CDR1 and YYNGEE as CDR2. The V end gives up 4 bases and the J end 2 bases, leaving 2 bases in the junction not matched to a gene. The CDR3 holds 14 amino acids from the cysteine to the phenylalanine. Only the CDR3 portion is preserved as DNA: 42 bases, with reading frame beginning at the first base. A second Seattle source provided samples from volunteer blood donors who had recovered from COVID-19. The collaborating institutions used their own protocols to collect whole blood in K2EDTA tubes. For TCRbeta analysis, collaborators shipped samples as frozen whole blood, isolated PBMCs, or DNA extracted from either of those sample types. TCRbeta CDR3 regions were amplified from genomic DNA by means of the immunoSEQ Assay, a bias-controlled multiplex PCR. In the source study's methods: Nucleated cell counts per sample were estimated from amplification of reference gene primers within the assay. Sequence reads were collapsed and filtered to measure the absolute abundance of every unique TCRbeta CDR3 rearrangement. For each sample, productive Simpson clonality was calculated by taking the square root of Simpson's diversity index across productive rearrangements. The table was pulled from immuneACCESS by TCRdb, which kept in-frame rearrangements only. Such tables lose some clones; where checked, under half of the loss comes from unresolved V genes, and the rest has no known cause. For V, J and clone size, that table is used; D and trimming come from the DNA. This sample is represented by 250,000 to 300,000 clones; about 90% of them were singletons. The ten most abundant clones make up roughly 2% of the sample.

Rearrangement joined TRBV9 to TRBJ1-2, with TRBD1 matching 10 junction bases. Source material: peripheral blood. The receptor was isolated from a woman between 45 and 60 years old who had recovered from COVID-19. The nucleotides are TGTGCCAGCAGCCAGGGACAGGGGAACTATGGCTACACCTTC. This gives the protein CASSQGQGNYGYTF. With the rest looked up from the reference TRBV9 and TRBJ1-2 genes rather than sequenced, the full variable domain is DSGVTQTPKHLITATGQRVTLRCSPRSGDLSVYWYQQSLDQGLQFLIQYYNGEERAKGNILERFSAQQFPDLHSELNLSSLELGDSALYFCASSQGQGNYGYTFGSGTRLTVV.